This T cell receptor (beta chain) was obtained from a study of control samples from healthy donors and cancer patients. Assay: immunoSEQ multiplex PCR; the TCRdb copy retains only in-frame clones and omits some. The sample holds about 120,000 clones; more than 85% are singletons and the top ten take about 2.5%. Germline V lookup: CDR1 SQVTM, CDR2 ANQGSEA. V lost 4 bases and J lost 2; bases outside the gene matches: 4. The CDR3 has 13 amino acids. This TCR was recovered from a young man in good health. This sequence joins TRBV29-1 and TRBJ1-2; TRBD1 aligns across 7 bases. The material sequenced was blood. Here the CDR3 DNA reads TGCAGCGTTGTGCCACAGGGGAACTATGGCTACACCTTC. It yields the protein CSVVPQGNYGYTF.